This T cell receptor beta chain was observed in a study of T cells in Graves' hyperthyroidism and ophthalmopathy. This clonotype came up a few times. Its matching antigen is unknown. Amplified TCR beta CDR3 regions came from RNA transcripts. First-round RT-PCR targeting the TCR CDR3 was performed with the HTBI primer set. Using its own MiXCR run on the multiplex PCR reads, TCRdb lists one record per CDR3 protein. The sample has more than 550,000 distinct CDR3 sequences, 17% seen once. Investigators excluded patients with uncontrolled infection, other autoimmune disease, pregnancy or lactation. Regarding the study as a whole: Blood samples included most of the expanded thyroid clonotypes exceeding 0.001.

V lost 4 bases and J lost 0, with 7 bases in between. CDR3 length equals 15 residues. Looked up from germline, CDR1 is LNHNV and CDR2 is YYDKDF (reference sequence). Material: blood. This chain links TRBV15 with TRBJ2-6; D gene uncertain. The receptor comes from a man in his fifties or sixties with Graves' hyperthyroidism. CDR3 sequence (DNA): TGTGCCACCAGCAATAGAAACTCTGGGGCCAACGTCCTGACTTTC. Translation: CATSNRNSGANVLTF.